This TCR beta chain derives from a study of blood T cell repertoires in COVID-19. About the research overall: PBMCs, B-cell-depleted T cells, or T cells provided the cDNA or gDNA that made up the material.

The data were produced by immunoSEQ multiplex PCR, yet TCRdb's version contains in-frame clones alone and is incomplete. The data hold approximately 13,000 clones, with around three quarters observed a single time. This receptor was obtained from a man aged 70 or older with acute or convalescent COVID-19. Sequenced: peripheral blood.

The CDR3 nucleotides are TGTGCCAGCAGTTTGGCGGGAGGGCCAGATACGCAGTATTTT. This encodes CASSLAGGPDTQYF. This rearrangement joins TRBV28 to TRBJ2-3, with 9 positions matching TRBD2. Germline loops: CDR1 MDHEN, CDR2 SYDVKM. V lost 3 bases, J lost 4 bases, and 2 bases stayed unmatched. There are 14 residues in the CDR3. The whole variable domain, filled in from reference TRBV28 and TRBJ2-3, reads DVKVTQSSRYLVKRTGEKVFLECVQDMDHENMFWYRQDPGLGLRLIYFSYDVKMKEKGDIPEGYSVSREKKERFSLILESASTNQTSMYLCASSLAGGPDTQYFGPGTRLTVL.